Listed here are 28 T cell receptor beta chains from one sample, sequenced in a study of type 1 and type 2 diabetes patients (dated by TCRdb to 2015 to 2016). For sequencing, an Illumina MiSeq was employed. Genomic DNA from sorted T cell subsets served as template for TCRbeta CDR3 amplification. Multiplex PCR with 30 forward and 13 reverse primers amplified the TCRbeta CDR3 region. TCRdb handled the public reads itself, with Q25 trimming in fastp and clone calling in MiXCR, and kept productive beta chains. Rows are unified per CDR3 protein, each entry keeping the most common DNA and genes. This sample is represented by under 300,000 distinct CDR3 sequences; roughly 50% of them were singletons. The top ten clones comprise roughly 13% of the sample. Specimen: peripheral blood mononuclear cells (PBMCs). The receptors come from a man aged 18 to 30 with type 2 diabetes.

The CDR3 DNA reads TGTGCCAGCAGCTCAATGCGTTATTCACCCCTCCACTTT. This gives the protein CASSSMRYSPLHF. The rearrangement links TRBV25-1 to TRBJ1-6; D not certain. The CDR3 is 13 amino acids. In germline, CDR1 is MGHDK, CDR2 SYGVNS. The ends were cut back, 6 bases at V and 8 bases at J, with 11 bases in the middle.

This chain uses TRBV27 with TRBJ2-7, with TRBD1 identical over 7 bases. The germline V gene encodes CDR1 MNHEY and CDR2 SMNVEV (reference sequence). The CDR3 consists of 15 residues. After removal of 2 bases from V and 4 bases from J, the junction contained 8 bases not matched to a gene. The CDR3 sequence: CASSLGQGVLYEQYF. In DNA form, the CDR3 reads TGTGCCAGCAGTTTAGGGCAGGGGGTGTTGTACGAGCAGTACTTC.

The J gene is TRBJ2-5, the V gene TRBV20-1; 14 positions agree with TRBD2. This CDR3 contains 16 residues. Germline V gene lookup returns CDR1 DFQATT and CDR2 SNEGSKA (reference sequence). V lost 2 bases to trimming and J lost 3 bases; unmatched junction nucleotides: 5. The CDR3 is CSARSGLAGVEETQYF. For the CDR3, the DNA is TGCAGTGCTAGATCGGGACTAGCGGGAGTTGAAGAGACCCAGTACTTC.

The CDR3 DNA sequence: TGCGCCAGCAGCCTCGACAGGGGCGGTTCACCCCTCCACTTT. It specifies CASSLDRGGSPLHF. V gene TRBV4-1 combines with J gene TRBJ1-6; TRBD1 aligns across 8 bases. The CDR3 is made up of 14 amino acids. Germline V gene lookup returns CDR1 MGHRA and CDR2 YSYEKL. With 4 bases clipped from V and 9 bases from J, the junction kept 5 bases outside the gene matches.

This clonotype was counted a few times. The chain joins TRBV19 to TRBJ1-6, with 10 bases matching TRBD1. Unmatched junction bases numbered 10, after V lost 10 bases and J lost 7 bases. Germline V gives CDR1 LNHDA, CDR2 SQIVND (reference sequence). This CDR3 is built from 15 residues. The CDR3 nucleotides read TGTGCCACCTCGACAGGGGGCGGGATAAATTCACCCCTCCACTTT. Its translation: CATSTGGGINSPLHF.

The chain has TRBV6-1 and TRBJ2-2; 8 nucleotides agree with TRBD1. J was trimmed by 7 bases and V by 6 bases; bases with no gene match: 10. CDR1 is MNHNS and CDR2 is SASEGT in the germline V gene. The CDR3 is made up of 15 amino acids. The CDR3, as DNA: TGTGCCAGCAGGCCCTGGACAGGGACCGACGGGGAGCTGTTTTTT. Amino acid sequence: CASRPWTGTDGELFF.

This clonotype has ten or more counts. The genes are TRBV2 and TRBJ1-6, with 8 bases lining up with TRBD1. The CDR3 spans 15 residues. The germline gives CDR1 SNHLY, CDR2 FYNNEI. V lost 6 bases to trimming and J lost 8 bases; unmatched junction nucleotides: 9. CDR3 sequence (DNA): TGTGCCAGCAGGGACAGGGCGCTTCGGGATTCACCCCTCCACTTT. Its protein is CASRDRALRDSPLHF.

The chain couples TRBV10-1 to TRBJ2-7; the D gene is possibly TRBD2 (6 bases). The DNA matches TRBJ2-1 better at its end, which makes the J call doubtful. There are 12 residues in the CDR3. Germline assignment: CDR1 WNHNN and CDR2 SYGVQD (reference sequence). CDR3 nucleotide sequence: TGCGCCAGCAGCTCCCCACTAGCAAAGCAGTTCTTC. This sequence encodes CASSSPLAKQFF.

This chain uses TRBV27 with TRBJ1-2, with 9 bases matching TRBD1. Germline lookup yields CDR1 MNHEY and CDR2 SMNVEV (reference sequence). V lost 5 bases to trimming and J lost 5 bases; unmatched junction nucleotides: 9. This CDR3 comprises 15 residues. CDR3 sequence (DNA): TGTGCCAGCAGTCCTAGACAGGGGGTGGCTTATGGCTACACCTTC. It yields the protein CASSPRQGVAYGYTF.

The V call is TRBV10-3, the J call TRBJ1-1, with 12 bases fitting TRBD1. CDR1 ENHRY and CDR2 SYGVKD come from the germline V gene. Germline trimming cut 10 bases from V and 4 bases from J; bases unmatched to any gene: 13. The CDR3 has 16 amino acids. CDR3 residues: CASSRDRGRVSTEAFF. Here the CDR3 DNA reads TGTGCCAGCAGCCGGGACAGGGGGCGCGTTAGCACTGAAGCTTTCTTT.

V gene TRBV15 combines with J gene TRBJ1-2; no clear D. Trimming left V 11 bases short and J 5 bases short, with 24 bases between. The CDR3 extends over 15 amino acids. Germline V gene sequence: CDR1 LNHNV, CDR2 YYDKDF (reference sequence). This CDR3 is CASSLPPRGKYGYTF. Here the CDR3 DNA reads TGTGCCTCCTCTCTACCTCCCCGAGGGAAATATGGCTACACCTTC.

This clonotype has more than one count but fewer than ten. V gene TRBV14 combines with J gene TRBJ2-7; 12 nucleotides align to TRBD2. The J segment lost 2 bases and the V segment lost 9 bases, leaving 8 bases of the junction unmatched. Germline-derived CDR1 and CDR2 are SGHDN and FVKESK. The CDR3 runs to 15 residues. CDR3 DNA sequence: TGTGCCAGTAGTGAGGGACTAGCGGGCCCCTACGAGCAGTACTTC. It specifies CASSEGLAGPYEQYF.

Regarding this clonotype: A much larger clone differs by one base, so this may be a read error. DNA for the CDR3: TGTGCCAGCAGCTACCAAGGGACGGCCCACACCTTC. Translation gives CASSYQGTAHTF. This chain connects TRBV7-2 to TRBJ1-2, with a weak D call TRBD1 (5 bases). This CDR3 comprises 12 residues. The germline V gene has CDR1 SGHTA and CDR2 FQGNSA. V was clipped by 4 bases and J by 12 bases, with 15 bases between them.

This chain connects TRBV25-1 to TRBJ2-5, with TRBD2 identical over 10 bases. Germline loops: CDR1 MGHDK, CDR2 SYGVNS. The J segment lost 11 bases and the V segment lost 6 bases, leaving 18 bases of the junction unmatched. The CDR3 runs 16 residues. In DNA, the CDR3 is TGTGCCAGCAGACCACCATCTAGCGGGGGATTCAATGAGCAGTACTTC. Its protein is CASRPPSSGGFNEQYF.

This rearrangement joins TRBV7-2 to TRBJ2-3; no clear D gene. Germline CDR1 and CDR2: SGHTA and FQGNSA. Trimming took off 0 bases at V and 2 bases at J, with 9 bases between the two ends. The CDR3 loop spans 15 amino acids. The CDR3 sequence: CASSLARQLTDTQYF. CDR3 sequence (DNA): TGTGCCAGCAGCTTAGCGCGGCAGCTCACAGATACGCAGTATTTT.

The V and J genes are TRBV19 and TRBJ1-2; 8 nucleotides agree with TRBD1. The CDR3 is 15 residues long. The germline V gene encodes CDR1 LNHDA and CDR2 SQIVND (reference sequence). V lost 5 bases to trimming and J lost 4 bases; unmatched junction nucleotides: 9. In DNA, the CDR3 is TGTGCCAGTAGTTTAGGACAGGGAGTCGGCTATGGCTACACCTTC. Its protein is CASSLGQGVGYGYTF.

This clonotype has more than one count but fewer than ten. The rearrangement links TRBV10-3 to TRBJ2-7; D unclear. The germline V gene encodes CDR1 ENHRY and CDR2 SYGVKD. The V end lost 0 bases, the J end lost 0 bases, and 6 bases lay between the germline ends. This CDR3 region has 14 residues. CDR3 residues: CAISESQSSYEQYF. Here the CDR3 DNA reads TGTGCCATCAGTGAGTCGCAGAGCTCCTACGAGCAGTACTTC.

The V gene is TRBV19, the J gene TRBJ2-1, with TRBD2 identical over 7 bases. V lost 3 bases and J lost 0; bases outside the gene matches: 2. The germline V gene encodes CDR1 LNHDA and CDR2 SQIVND (reference sequence). CDR3 length: 15 residues. The CDR3 sequence is CASSMRGSSYNEQFF. The CDR3 DNA follows: TGTGCCAGTAGTATGCGGGGGAGCTCCTACAATGAGCAGTTCTTC.

The chain recombines TRBV7-9 with TRBJ1-3; the D is unclear. The CDR3 length is 14 residues. V was trimmed by 7 bases and J by 0 bases, leaving 10 bases between them. Germline V gene data show CDR1 as SEHNR and CDR2 as FQNEAQ (reference sequence). This CDR3 is CASTARFSGNTIYF. In DNA form, the CDR3 reads TGTGCCAGCACCGCCAGATTCTCTGGAAACACCATATATTTT.

This clonotype has more than one count but fewer than ten. Written as DNA, the CDR3 is TGCGCCAGCTTACTAGCGGGCCAAGAGACCCAGTACTTC. The encoded protein is CASLLAGQETQYF. This chain connects TRBV10-2 to TRBJ2-5; 9 nucleotides agree with TRBD2. This CDR3 comprises 13 residues. Germline CDR1 is WSHSY and CDR2 is SAAADI. J lost 1 base, V lost 8 bases, and 2 bases had no gene match.

This chain uses TRBV30 with TRBJ1-1, with unresolved D. Germline V CDR1 and CDR2: GTSNPN, SVGIG (reference sequence). The germline V and J ends were trimmed by 3 bases and 0 bases, with 11 bases remaining between them. This CDR3 is 14 amino acids long. CDR3 nucleotides: TGTGCCTGGAGCAAGACCCAAATGAACACTGAAGCTTTCTTT. This translates into CAWSKTQMNTEAFF.

The chain is built from TRBV5-5 and TRBJ2-7, with D tentatively TRBD2 (5 bases). This CDR3 comprises 15 residues. CDR1 is SGHKS, CDR2 YYEKEE, per germline (reference sequence). The V end was cut by 4 bases, the J end by 3 bases, with 17 bases between. CDR3 sequence (DNA): TGTGCCAGCAGCATCTTCAACGGACGGGGCTACGAGCAGTACTTC. It translates to CASSIFNGRGYEQYF.

A remark on this clonotype: A much more abundant neighbour one base away suggests this may be a read error. The chain carries TRBV9 and TRBJ1-4, with D perhaps TRBD1 (5 bases). Germline values: CDR1 SGDLS, CDR2 YYNGEE. The length of the CDR3 is 14 residues. Trimming removed 3 bases from V and 10 bases from J, with 16 bases in between. The CDR3 region is CASSEPGPHRKLFF. CDR3 coding DNA: TGTGCCAGCAGCGAGCCAGGGCCTCACAGAAAACTGTTTTTT.

In this sample, this clonotype turned up a few times. The chain has TRBV6-1 and TRBJ2-7; D is perhaps TRBD2 (6 bases). CDR1 and CDR2 from the germline V gene are MNHNS and SASEGT. This CDR3 region has 14 residues. V shed 4 bases and J shed 3 bases, with 13 bases lying between them. The CDR3 coding sequence is TGTGCCAGCAGTGTTACTAGCTCATACTACGAGCAGTACTTC. This translates into CASSVTSSYYEQYF.

The chain joins TRBV7-2 to TRBJ1-2; tentative D call: TRBD1 (6 bases). Germline-derived CDR1 and CDR2 are SGHTA and FQGNSA. There are 13 residues in the CDR3. Trimming stripped 9 bases from V and 6 bases from J, with 17 bases between. The CDR3 loop reads CASSTFNRDGYTF. For the CDR3, the DNA is TGTGCCAGTAGTACATTCAACAGGGATGGCTACACCTTC.

The genes are TRBV7-2 and TRBJ1-6; D is perhaps TRBD1 (6 bases). V dropped 7 bases and J dropped 9 bases, with 16 bases sitting between them. The CDR3 runs 14 residues. Germline CDR1 SGHTA, CDR2 FQGNSA. The chain's CDR3 is CASTRGGVISPLHF. As DNA, the CDR3 is TGTGCCAGCACCCGAGGGGGGGTTATTTCACCCCTCCACTTT.

The rearrangement joins TRBV20-1 to TRBJ2-5, with TRBD2 identical over 11 bases. V shed 5 bases, J shed 2 bases, and the junction held 10 bases outside the gene matches. There are 16 residues in the CDR3. The germline gives CDR1 DFQATT, CDR2 SNEGSKA (reference sequence). The CDR3 here is CSAFPGTSGPQETQYF. DNA of the CDR3: TGCAGTGCTTTCCCTGGGACTAGCGGACCTCAAGAGACCCAGTACTTC.

The rearrangement uses TRBV5-1 and TRBJ1-1, with D unclear. Germline-derived CDR1 and CDR2 are SGHRS and YFSETQ. This CDR3 contains 16 residues. The V end lost 3 bases, the J end lost 1 base, and 16 bases lay between the germline ends. DNA of the CDR3: TGCGCCAGCAGCTCGGAGCCTGTACCAGCGAACACTGAAGCTTTCTTT. Encoded protein: CASSSEPVPANTEAFF.